Below, 19 T cell receptor beta chains from the same sample are listed, as sequenced in a study of blood T cells in healthy people across ages. Combining a sample-barcoded 5' primer with a J-beta primer mix, a second PCR ran for about 7 to 11 cycles. MiXCR was run by TCRdb on the 5' RACE reads, yielding one entry per CDR3 protein. The sample lists roughly 1.9 million distinct CDR3 sequences; about 39% were seen once. The specimen sequenced was blood. The receptor set was obtained from a human donor in good health.

The CDR3 loop reads CASSPHRVDGTQYF. DNA for the CDR3: TGTGCCAGCAGCCCTCACAGGGTAGACGGGACCCAGTACTTC. The rearrangement uses TRBV9 and TRBJ2-5, with TRBD1 as a possible D gene (6 bases). Germline V CDR1 and CDR2: SGDLS, YYNGEE. This CDR3 spans 14 amino acids. V dropped 4 bases and J dropped 7 bases, with 17 bases sitting between them.

This clonotype was observed a handful of times. The chain combines TRBV18 with TRBJ2-1; weak D call: TRBD1 (6 bases). Germline V lookup: CDR1 KGHSH, CDR2 LQKENI. V was clipped by 3 bases and J by 4 bases, with 16 bases between them. The CDR3 spans 16 residues. CDR3 in DNA: TGTGCCAGCTCACCGCTAGGACAGAACCCGTACAATGAGCAGTTCTTC. This translates into CASSPLGQNPYNEQFF.

This clonotype was seen more than once but under ten times. V and J are TRBV4-3 and TRBJ1-1; D is undetermined. Germline assignment: CDR1 LGHNA and CDR2 YSLEER. The CDR3 sequence is 13 residues long. V gave up 2 bases and J gave up 3 bases, with 7 bases separating them. CDR3 in amino acids: CASSQSRDTEAFF. The CDR3 DNA reads as TGCGCCAGCAGCCAAAGCCGTGACACTGAAGCTTTCTTT.

This clonotype was seen a handful of times. The chain has TRBV18 and TRBJ1-2; 7 nucleotides align to TRBD1. Germline lookup yields CDR1 KGHSH and CDR2 LQKENI. The CDR3 sequence is 14 residues long. With 6 bases clipped from V and 4 bases from J, the junction kept 8 bases outside the gene matches. The CDR3 spells CASSPGTAGYGYTF. Here the CDR3 DNA reads TGTGCCAGCTCCCCAGGGACAGCCGGCTATGGCTACACCTTC.

About this clonotype: Germline and junction disagree at one end, which may indicate a read error. The rearrangement uses TRBV29-1 and TRBJ1-2; 7 bases match TRBD1. Per germline, CDR1 SQVTM and CDR2 ANQGSEA. The CDR3 covers 16 residues. CDR3 nucleotide sequence: TGCAGCGTTGAAGATCCGCGACAGGGTGTTTACTATGGCTTCACCTTC. Protein product: CSVEDPRQGVYYGFTF.

V is TRBV29-1 and J is TRBJ1-2; a weak D match, TRBD1 (6 bases). Trimming cost V 1 base and J 7 bases, with 19 bases left between them. CDR1 and CDR2 from the germline V gene are SQVTM and ANQGSEA. CDR3 size: 15 residues. CDR3: CSVEVGGASRGGYTF. In DNA, the CDR3 is TGCAGCGTTGAAGTTGGGGGGGCCAGCCGTGGTGGCTACACCTTC.

The rearrangement uses TRBV4-3 and TRBJ1-2; 10 positions match TRBD1. Trimming cost V 0 bases and J 2 bases; bases outside gene matches: 3. Per germline, CDR1 LGHNA and CDR2 YSLEER. This CDR3 is built from 16 residues. CDR3 in DNA: TGCGCCAGCAGCCAAGAAGGACAGGGGGGCAACTATGGCTACACCTTC. It is translated as CASSQEGQGGNYGYTF.

This clonotype was seen a few times. V gene TRBV2 combines with J gene TRBJ2-1; 9 bases fit TRBD1. The V gene end was trimmed by 3 bases and the J gene end by 5 bases; junction bases not matched to a gene: 5. Per germline, CDR1 SNHLY and CDR2 FYNNEI. The CDR3 runs to 15 residues. CDR3 in amino acids: CASSDGTGTHNEQFF. The CDR3 DNA reads as TGTGCCAGCAGTGATGGGACAGGGACCCACAATGAGCAGTTCTTC.

The V and J genes are TRBV12-3 or TRBV12-4 and TRBJ2-4, with D uncertain. The CDR3 sequence is 14 residues long. V was clipped by 2 bases and J by 4 bases, with 9 bases between them. CDR3 nucleotides: TGTGCCAGCAGTTTAAGCACAGTAAAAAACATTCAGTACTTC. Its protein is CASSLSTVKNIQYF.

V usage is TRBV5-6 and J usage is TRBJ2-1; 11 nucleotides line up with TRBD2. J gave up 3 bases and V 4 bases, and 6 bases lay outside the gene matches. The germline V gene encodes CDR1 SGHDT and CDR2 YYEEEE. CDR3 size: 16 residues. In nucleotides, the CDR3 is TGTGCCAGCAGCAAGAGACTAGCGGGGAGCTACAATGAGCAGTTCTTC. Protein sequence: CASSKRLAGSYNEQFF.

This clonotype was observed a handful of times. In DNA, the CDR3 is TGTGCCAGCAGTTCTCCTAGCCTCGGTGCTGGGGGCTACACCTTC. Translating gives CASSSPSLGAGGYTF. The chain carries TRBV27 and TRBJ1-2; no clear D gene. V dropped 4 bases and J dropped 8 bases, with 20 bases sitting between them. CDR3 length: 15 residues. Germline CDR1 is MNHEY and CDR2 is SMNVEV (reference sequence).

This clonotype was counted ten times or more. J is TRBJ2-5 and V is TRBV29-1; 7 bases are shared with TRBD1. The germline CDR1 and CDR2 sequences are SQVTM and ANQGSEA. The CDR3 runs to 13 residues. V was pared by 4 bases and J by 1 base, with 3 bases of the junction left unmatched. The CDR3 nucleotides are TGCAGCGTTGGGGGGACAGTCCAAGAGACCCAGTACTTC. Protein product: CSVGGTVQETQYF.

This clonotype was detected only a few times. The chain joins TRBV20-1 to TRBJ1-2; 8 bases map to TRBD1. The germline V gene has CDR1 DFQATT and CDR2 SNEGSKA (reference sequence). The CDR3 has 15 amino acids. Trimming at V came to 2 bases and at J to 8 bases, leaving 13 bases not matched to a gene. The CDR3 spells CSARTPGQGTGGYTF. The CDR3 DNA reads TGCAGTGCTAGAACCCCAGGACAGGGTACGGGGGGCTACACCTTC.

The gene calls are TRBV7-2 and TRBJ2-7; D perhaps matches TRBD1 (5 bases). The germline gives CDR1 SGHTA, CDR2 FQGNSA. V lost 1 base to trimming and J lost 6 bases, with 19 bases between them. This CDR3 comprises 16 residues. The DNA for the CDR3 is TGTGCCAGCAGCTTAGGTTTCGGTCAGGGTGGACGCGAGCAGTACTTC. Translating gives CASSLGFGQGGREQYF.

This clonotype was found once. The rearrangement links TRBV20-1 to TRBJ2-3, with 11 bases fitting TRBD2. The CDR3 runs to 16 residues. The V and J ends lost 3 bases and 6 bases, in that order; junction bases with no gene match: 11. The germline CDR1 and CDR2 sequences are DFQATT and SNEGSKA (reference sequence). The CDR3 DNA sequence: TGCAGTGCTAGCCAGGGACTAGCGGATGGGCCGGATACGCAGTATTTT. Translating it yields CSASQGLADGPDTQYF.

The sample holds many counts of this clonotype. Sequence at one end of the junction differs from germline and may be a read error. DNA for the CDR3: TGTGCCAGCAGTTTAGGGTTGGCTAATGAAAAACTGTTTTTT. Translating it yields CASSLGLANEKLFF. V gene TRBV7-2 combines with J gene TRBJ1-4; no clear D. This CDR3 has 14 amino acids. Germline lookup yields CDR1 SGHTA and CDR2 FQGNSA.

This clonotype showed up just a few times. CDR3 protein: CASSYPRPGYTF. CDR3 bases: TGTGCCAGCAGTTACCCCCGTCCTGGCTACACCTTC. This chain links TRBV6-2 or TRBV6-3 with TRBJ1-2; D is undetermined. Trimming removed 2 bases from V and 7 bases from J, with 8 bases in between. Germline CDR1 reads MNHEY; CDR2 reads SVGEGT. The CDR3 runs 12 residues.

This clonotype has more than one count but fewer than ten. The chain employs TRBV7-6 and TRBJ2-7, with unresolved D. From germline, CDR1 is SGHVS and CDR2 FNYEAQ. The CDR3 totals 13 residues. V was trimmed by 0 bases and J by 5 bases, leaving 8 bases between them. The CDR3 region has the DNA TGTGCCAGCAGCTTAGCCCCGGTGGACGAGCAGTACTTC. Translating it yields CASSLAPVDEQYF. The full variable domain, its missing parts supplied by reference TRBV7-6 and TRBJ2-7, is GAGVSQSPRYKVTKRGQDVALRCDPISGHVSLYWYRQALGQGPEFLTYFNYEAQQDKSGLPNDRFSAERPEGSISTLTIQRTEQRDSAMYRCASSLAPVDEQYFGPGTRLTVT.

On this clonotype itself: At one boundary the junction diverges from the germline segment, which might be a read error. This chain links TRBV10-3 with TRBJ2-7; 9 positions agree with TRBD1. Germline V gene sequence: CDR1 ENHRY, CDR2 SYGVKD. The CDR3 covers 16 residues. This CDR3 reads CAISESTGGHAYERYF. Written as DNA, the CDR3 is TGTGCCATCAGTGAGTCGACAGGGGGGCATGCTTACGAGCGGTACTTC.